These 9 T cell receptor beta chains originate from one sample sequenced in a study of blood T cell repertoires in COVID-19. Sequenced by immunoSEQ multiplex PCR; TCRdb stores in-frame clones only, minus some. Here the sample spans 220,000 or so clones, around 81% being singletons. Sequenced sample: peripheral blood. All receptors derive from a woman in her twenties or thirties who had recovered from COVID-19.

The chain joins TRBV3-1 (or the pseudogene TRBV3-2) to TRBJ2-5; 9 positions agree with TRBD2. V shed 10 bases and J 5 bases; nucleotides not matched to a gene: 23. The CDR3 runs 18 residues. Germline V gives CDR1 LGHDT, CDR2 YNNKEL (reference sequence). This CDR3 reads CATLPQTVLAGSVETQYF. CDR3 bases: TGTGCCACTCTACCACAAACAGTCCTAGCGGGATCGGTGGAGACCCAGTACTTC.

This clone was recorded a few times. The CDR3 loop is CASSEGLGAYNEQFF. DNA of the CDR3: TGTGCCAGCAGCGAGGGACTAGGGGCTTACAATGAGCAGTTCTTC. This chain connects TRBV11-2 to TRBJ2-1; 8 bases are a match to TRBD2. Germline V CDR1 and CDR2: SGHAT, FQNNGV. With V trimmed by 5 bases and J by 4 bases, 7 bases remained unmatched. The CDR3 spans 15 residues.

The chain carries TRBV20-1 and TRBJ2-2, with D tentatively TRBD2 (5 bases). Deletions cut 3 bases from V and 0 bases from J, with 14 bases between. Germline assignment: CDR1 DFQATT and CDR2 SNEGSKA (reference sequence). The CDR3 is 16 amino acids. The CDR3 sequence is CSASRGLRTNTGELFF. CDR3 sequence (DNA): TGCAGTGCTAGTCGCGGGCTACGAACGAACACCGGGGAGCTGTTTTTT.

This sequence joins TRBV27 and TRBJ2-2, with D tentatively TRBD2 (5 bases). The germline V gene encodes CDR1 MNHEY and CDR2 SMNVEV (reference sequence). This CDR3 has 14 residues. With 2 bases removed from V and 6 bases from J, the gap between germline ends came to 10 bases. CDR3 amino acids: CASSLEGHPGELFF. The CDR3 DNA sequence: TGTGCCAGCAGTTTAGAGGGCCATCCCGGGGAGCTGTTTTTT.

This clone was seen a handful of times. The genes are TRBV7-9 and TRBJ1-2; maybe TRBD1 (6 bases). The CDR3 extends over 15 amino acids. The V and J ends lost 2 bases and 4 bases respectively, with 14 bases between them. Germline V gene lookup returns CDR1 SEHNR and CDR2 FQNEAQ (reference sequence). The CDR3 DNA is TGTGCCAGCAGCTTAATATTTCAGGGGTTCTATGGCTACACCTTC. It specifies CASSLIFQGFYGYTF.

The chain recombines TRBV4-1 with TRBJ2-7, with 8 bases fitting TRBD2. V lost 0 bases to trimming and J lost 6 bases; unmatched junction nucleotides: 19. The CDR3 totals 19 residues. Germline loops: CDR1 MGHRA, CDR2 YSYEKL. CDR3 sequence: CASSQDLTGGHLPTGEQYF. CDR3 coding DNA: TGCGCCAGCAGCCAAGATTTGACGGGAGGGCATCTTCCAACTGGCGAGCAGTACTTC.

V is TRBV3-1 (or the pseudogene TRBV3-2) and J is TRBJ2-4; 10 nucleotides align to TRBD2. Germline CDR1 is LGHDT and CDR2 is YNNKEL (reference sequence). V was pared by 3 bases and J by 2 bases, with 10 bases of the junction left unmatched. The CDR3 extends over 18 amino acids. CDR3 amino acids: CASSQNDGTSETKNIQYF. For the CDR3, the DNA is TGTGCCAGCAGCCAGAACGATGGGACTAGCGAAACCAAAAACATTCAGTACTTC.

CDR3 amino acids: CASSMAGMNTEAFF. CDR3 nucleotides: TGTGCCAGCAGTATGGCAGGGATGAACACTGAAGCTTTCTTT. V is TRBV25-1 and J is TRBJ1-1, with D perhaps matching TRBD1 (5 bases). The length of the CDR3 is 14 residues. The V gene's germline CDR1 is MGHDK and CDR2 SYGVNS. With 5 bases removed from V and 0 bases from J, the gap between germline ends came to 10 bases.

The chain combines TRBV24-1 with TRBJ2-5; D possibly corresponds to TRBD2 (6 bases). Germline CDR1 KGHDR, CDR2 SFDVKD. CDR3 length: 18 residues. The germline V and J ends were trimmed by 3 bases and 3 bases, with 22 bases remaining between them. The CDR3 sequence: CATSDRRGRRDYKETQYF. For the CDR3, the DNA is TGTGCCACCAGTGATCGCCGGGGCCGGCGGGATTATAAAGAGACCCAGTACTTC.